This entry lists 15 T cell receptor beta chains sequenced from one sample in a study of early T cells in non-severe SARS-CoV-2 infection (dated by TCRdb to the early 2020s). The library relied on 5' RACE. Sequenced on a NextSeq 500. Clones were called with MiXCR by TCRdb after fastp trimmed the public reads at Q25, and only in-frame beta chains were retained. Every CDR3 protein is listed once, alongside the most common genes and DNA of its rows. The sample table records tens of thousands of distinct CDR3 sequences; 3.5% to 4% of these occur just once. Clones ranked in the top ten supply less than 12% of the sample. Source material: whole blood. The receptors shown here come from an adult who was a healthcare worker with PCR-confirmed SARS-CoV-2 infection or an uninfected control (not recorded which).

The table lists this clonotype with many counts. CDR3 sequence: CASSPTGTYQPQHF. The CDR3 nucleotides are TGTGCCAGCAGCCCAACAGGGACCTATCAGCCCCAGCATTTT. V is TRBV6-5 and J is TRBJ1-5; tentative D call: TRBD1 (6 bases). The germline V gene has CDR1 MNHEY and CDR2 SVGAGI. Trimming pared 6 bases from V and 5 bases from J, leaving 14 bases between. This CDR3 spans 14 amino acids.

This clonotype was recorded many times. This chain joins TRBV7-9 and TRBJ2-6; D remains ambiguous. The CDR3 loop spans 15 amino acids. Germline V gene data show CDR1 as SEHNR and CDR2 as FQNEAQ (reference sequence). The ends were cut back, 1 base at V and 1 base at J, with 5 bases in the middle. CDR3 DNA: TGTGCCAGCAGCTTAGTCAGTTCTGGGGCCAACGTCCTGACTTTC. It is translated as CASSLVSSGANVLTF.

This clonotype was seen at least ten times. The chain uses TRBV27 and TRBJ1-2; 9 bases fit TRBD1. CDR1 is MNHEY, CDR2 SMNVEV, per germline (reference sequence). The CDR3 extends over 13 amino acids. V was clipped by 6 bases and J by 7 bases; unmatched bases: 6. CDR3 amino acids: CASRGTGLFGYTF. In DNA, the CDR3 is TGTGCCAGCAGGGGGACAGGGCTATTTGGCTACACCTTC.

This clonotype was picked up many times. CDR3 DNA sequence: TGTGCCAGCAGCCAAAAATACAGGGGGAATTCACCCCTCCACTTT. Translating gives CASSQKYRGNSPLHF. This chain joins TRBV4-2 and TRBJ1-6; 8 positions agree with TRBD1. This CDR3 comprises 15 residues. V dropped 2 bases and J dropped 7; count of bases not matched to a gene: 4. The germline CDR1 and CDR2 sequences are LGHNA and YNFKEQ.

This clonotype was recorded at least ten times. This sequence joins TRBV4-1 and TRBJ1-3, with 7 bases lining up with TRBD1. The CDR3 contains 16 residues. The ends lost 2 bases at V and 7 bases at J; junction bases unmatched: 11. Germline CDR1 MGHRA, CDR2 YSYEKL. The CDR3, as DNA: TGCGCCAGCAGCCAACCCTCCGGGACAGAAAAGAACACCATATATTTT. As protein: CASSQPSGTEKNTIYF.

The chain has TRBV6-2 or TRBV6-3 and TRBJ2-5, with TRBD1 identical over 11 bases. Germline V gene data show CDR1 as MNHEY and CDR2 as SVGEGT. Germline trimming cut 7 bases from V and 6 bases from J; bases unmatched to any gene: 13. The CDR3 extends over 16 amino acids. The CDR3 loop is CASTLLGDRGKKTQYF. The CDR3 DNA reads TGTGCCAGCACCCTTCTCGGGGACAGGGGGAAGAAGACCCAGTACTTC.

This clonotype was counted a few times. The chain combines TRBV7-2 with TRBJ2-2; 9 positions match TRBD1. Trimming took 5 bases from V and 0 from J; bases not matched to a gene: 1. This CDR3 region has 15 residues. The germline gives CDR1 SGHTA, CDR2 FQGNSA. The CDR3 DNA reads TGTGCCAGCAGCCGACAGGGGGCGAACACCGGGGAGCTGTTTTTT. Its protein product is CASSRQGANTGELFF. Full variable domain (remainder filled in from reference TRBV7-2 and TRBJ2-2): GAGVSQSPSNKVTEKGKDVELRCDPISGHTALYWYRQSLGQGLEFLIYFQGNSAPDKSGLPSDRFSAERTGGSVSTLTIQRTQQEDSAVYLCASSRQGANTGELFFGEGSRLTVL.

This clonotype was counted only a few times. The chain has TRBV7-3 and TRBJ2-1, with D unclear. The V gene's germline CDR1 is SGHTA and CDR2 FQGTGA. With 2 bases removed from V and 10 bases from J, the gap between germline ends came to 12 bases. This CDR3 is built from 13 residues. CDR3 sequence (DNA): TGTGCCAGCAGCTTAGGTGTGCTAGGCGAGCAGTTCTTC. Translation: CASSLGVLGEQFF.

This clonotype was observed many times. Here the CDR3 DNA reads TGTGCCAGCAGCAACGGCGGGAGCAAGTCTTCAGATACGCAGTATTTT. Protein sequence: CASSNGGSKSSDTQYF. The chain employs TRBV7-2 and TRBJ2-3; 7 positions match TRBD2. The CDR3 consists of 16 residues. Germline CDR1 and CDR2: SGHTA and FQGNSA. Trimming at V came to 5 bases and at J to 4 bases, leaving 12 bases not matched to a gene.

Many counts were recorded for this clonotype. The V and J genes are TRBV12-3 or TRBV12-4 and TRBJ2-1; D possibly corresponds to TRBD2 (5 bases). Deletions cut 2 bases from V and 0 bases from J, with 11 bases between. This CDR3 is 16 amino acids long. In DNA, the CDR3 is TGTGCCAGCAGTTTACAGCGGTCGAGCTCCTACAATGAGCAGTTCTTC. It is translated as CASSLQRSSSYNEQFF.

At least ten counts were recorded for this clonotype. V is TRBV18 and J is TRBJ2-3, with TRBD2 identical over 11 bases. Germline CDR1 and CDR2: KGHSH and LQKENI. V shed 5 bases and J 2 bases; nucleotides not matched to a gene: 18. This CDR3 is built from 20 residues. CDR3 residues: CASSSGPRRTSGRFTDTQYF. The CDR3 DNA reads TGTGCCAGCTCATCGGGGCCAAGAAGAACTAGCGGGAGATTCACAGATACGCAGTATTTT.

This clonotype came up many times. The chain employs TRBV7-2 and TRBJ1-5; 11 bases are shared with TRBD1. J gave up 6 bases and V 5 bases, and 3 bases lay outside the gene matches. The germline V gene encodes CDR1 SGHTA and CDR2 FQGNSA. The length of the CDR3 is 14 residues. The CDR3: CASSPGTGGQPQHF. The CDR3 DNA reads as TGTGCCAGCAGCCCAGGGACAGGGGGTCAGCCCCAGCATTTT. Looking up the rest from reference TRBV7-2 and TRBJ1-5 gives the full variable domain: GAGVSQSPSNKVTEKGKDVELRCDPISGHTALYWYRQSLGQGLEFLIYFQGNSAPDKSGLPSDRFSAERTGGSVSTLTIQRTQQEDSAVYLCASSPGTGGQPQHFGDGTRLSIL.

Ten or more counts support this clonotype. The V call is TRBV5-6, the J call TRBJ1-5, with a tentative D call TRBD1 (6 bases). V was pared by 2 bases and J by 4 bases, with 10 bases between. The CDR3 covers 14 residues. Germline loops: CDR1 SGHDT, CDR2 YYEEEE. The CDR3 here is CASSLGTRNQPQHF. The CDR3 region has the DNA TGTGCCAGCAGCTTAGGGACACGGAATCAGCCCCAGCATTTT.

The chain employs TRBV5-5 and TRBJ1-6; possibly TRBD1 for D (6 bases). V was trimmed by 4 bases and J by 10 bases, leaving 18 bases between them. Germline values: CDR1 SGHKS, CDR2 YYEKEE (reference sequence). CDR3 length: 15 amino acids. Written as DNA, the CDR3 is TGTGCCAGCAGCCCAGCCGGCAGGGGAGGATCACCCCTCCACTTT. Protein sequence: CASSPAGRGGSPLHF.

Many counts were recorded for this clonotype. This chain uses TRBV10-3 with TRBJ2-1; the D gene is possibly TRBD2 (6 bases). V was cut by 10 bases and J by 5 bases, with 15 bases left in between. The CDR3 consists of 13 residues. Germline assignment: CDR1 ENHRY and CDR2 SYGVKD. The CDR3 DNA sequence: TGTGCCACGGGAGATGGAGGAAACAATGAGCAGTTCTTC. Its translation: CATGDGGNNEQFF.